This T cell receptor beta chain was profiled in a study of T cell changes during pregnancy in multiple sclerosis. The V end was cut by 6 bases, the J end by 2 bases, with 11 bases between. The CDR3 has 15 residues. In germline, CDR1 is KGHSH, CDR2 LQKENI. Generated by immunoSEQ multiplex PCR, the TCRdb table keeps only in-frame clones and is missing some. The table includes 55,000 to 65,000 clones, around nine tenths detected once. This clonotype originated in a female donor in good health, enrolled as a control in a pregnancy study. The starting material was peripheral blood, obtained in the first trimester of pregnancy. This chain links TRBV18 with TRBJ2-6; D gene ambiguous. The CDR3 DNA sequence: TGTGCCAGCTCGGCTAGGTCTACTGGGGCCAACGTCCTGACTTTC. Encoded protein: CASSARSTGANVLTF.